This T cell receptor (beta chain) was recorded in a study of metastatic and nonmetastatic thyroid tumors. Whole-study findings and limits: Compared with benign nodules, malignant thyroid tumors were reported to have significantly higher TCR beta diversity in both blood and tumor.

Authors' data handling: CDR3 was compared across clinicopathological groups, and the resulting differences were used to build a distant-metastasis classifier for papillary thyroid cancer. TCRdb reassembled clones from the PCR reads with MiXCR. The V and J calls follow TCRdb's processing rather than the paper's. This table holds 20,000 to 25,000 clones, 18% found once. A remark on this clone: Antigen unknown. No conserved phenylalanine or tryptophan ends this CDR3, so it is likely a read error.

CDR3 length: 16 residues. Germline CDR1 and CDR2: SNHLY and FYNNEI. J was trimmed by 7 bases and V by 7 bases; bases with no gene match: 9. No treatment of any kind had been given to any patient before thyroid surgery. The sample taken for sequencing was adjacent normal tissue. The clonotype comes from a male donor with papillary thyroid cancer or a benign thyroid nodule (not recorded which). Some clones in this sample may be carry-over from other donors' samples. This chain joins TRBV2 and TRBJ2-2, with 13 bases lining up with TRBD2. As DNA, the CDR3 is TGTGCCAGCAAACTAGCGGGAGGGCCCGGATTCGGGGAGCTGTTTTCT. Residues: CASKLAGGPGFGELFS.